The clone carrying this TCR beta chain was counted once. Its target is unknown. The source of the sample is a study of CD8+ T cells in alopecia areata. About the research overall: Tofacitinib dosing lasted 6 to 18 months, which was then followed by 6 months off drug.

As to treatment: oral pan-JAK inhibitor, 5-10 mg twice daily. Sequencing relied on a cDNA template that was reverse transcribed from extracted RNA. The repertoire was sequenced with immunoSEQ multiplex PCR; TCRdb's copy has only in-frame clones and lacks some. The repertoire consists of 87,000 or so clones, with just over 70% occurring once and the leading ten covering about 18%. Study-level results: TCR sharing across patients was less clear than in mice, possibly HLA-related. Tofacitinib did not eliminate many expanded lesional clones from scalp or blood. Links between baseline CD8+ expansion and response need larger treated cohorts.

The clonotype originates from a human donor with alopecia areata. The sequencing here drew on CD8+ T cells sorted from blood, taken at approximately week 42, from a patient treated with tofacitinib.

In DNA form, the CDR3 reads TGTGCCAGCACAGAACGGGAGACCCAGTACTTC. Its protein is CASTERETQYF. The V gene is TRBV21-1, the J gene TRBJ2-5. TRBV21-1 is deemed a pseudogene. This CDR3 region has 11 residues.